The clone carrying this T cell receptor (beta chain) was seen more than once but under ten times. The antigen is undetermined. Although they were nominally healthy when sampled, donors likely had unrecorded immune exposures. V gave up 8 bases and J gave up 5 bases, with 12 bases separating them. CDR3 length: 12 residues. CDR1 and CDR2 (germline): MDHEN, SYDVKM. The data were taken from a study of cytomegalovirus exposure and HLA in healthy donors. Amplification used 60 Vbeta primers and 13 Jbeta primers. Sequencing used immunoSEQ multiplex PCR; TCRdb keeps in-frame clones, though not all of them. The sample holds fewer than 200,000 clones, almost 80% seen once. Study results and caveats: As was reported, the HLA-A and HLA-B alleles of most subjects were accurately predicted from TCR beta sequences. When analyzed later, a missense DCLRE1C variant was found to be linked to TCR beta V- and J-gene trimming.

This TCR came from a woman in her fifties or sixties in good health and CMV-seropositive. The chain is built from TRBV28 and TRBJ2-5, with D maybe TRBD2 (5 bases). The sequencing sample was made of PBMCs. Written as DNA, the CDR3 is TGTGCCAGCGCTACTAGTCGTGAGACCCAGTACTTC. Its protein product is CASATSRETQYF.